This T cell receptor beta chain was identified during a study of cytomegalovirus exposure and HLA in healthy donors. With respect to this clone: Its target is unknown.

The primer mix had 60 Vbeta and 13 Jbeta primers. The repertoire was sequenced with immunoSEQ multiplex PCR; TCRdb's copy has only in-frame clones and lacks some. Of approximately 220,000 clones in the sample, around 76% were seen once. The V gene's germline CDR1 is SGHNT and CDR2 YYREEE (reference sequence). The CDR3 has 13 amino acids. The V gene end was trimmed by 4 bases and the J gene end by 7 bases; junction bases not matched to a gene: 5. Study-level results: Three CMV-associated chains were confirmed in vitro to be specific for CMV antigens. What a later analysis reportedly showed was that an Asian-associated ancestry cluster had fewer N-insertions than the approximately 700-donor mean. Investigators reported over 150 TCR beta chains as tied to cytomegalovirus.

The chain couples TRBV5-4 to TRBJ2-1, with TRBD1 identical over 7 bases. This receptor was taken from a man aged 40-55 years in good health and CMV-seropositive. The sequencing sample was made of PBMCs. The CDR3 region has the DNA TGTGCCAGCAGCGCAACAGGGGAGAATGAGCAGTTCTTC. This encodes CASSATGENEQFF.